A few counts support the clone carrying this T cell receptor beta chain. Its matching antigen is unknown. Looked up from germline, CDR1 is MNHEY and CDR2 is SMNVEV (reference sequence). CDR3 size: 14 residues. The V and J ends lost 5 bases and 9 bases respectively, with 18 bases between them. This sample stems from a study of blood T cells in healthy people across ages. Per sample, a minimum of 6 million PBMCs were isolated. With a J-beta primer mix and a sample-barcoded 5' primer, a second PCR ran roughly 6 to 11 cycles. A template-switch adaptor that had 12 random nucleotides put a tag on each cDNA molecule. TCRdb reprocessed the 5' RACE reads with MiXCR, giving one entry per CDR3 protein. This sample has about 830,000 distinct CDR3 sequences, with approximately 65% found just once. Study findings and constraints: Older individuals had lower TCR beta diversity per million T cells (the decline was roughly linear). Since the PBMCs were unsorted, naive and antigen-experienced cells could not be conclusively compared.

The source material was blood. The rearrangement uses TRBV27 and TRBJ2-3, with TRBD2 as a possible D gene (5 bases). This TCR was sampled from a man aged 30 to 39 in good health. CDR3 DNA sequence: TGTGCCAGCAGTACTAGGGTGCCCAGCTCCACGCAGTATTTT. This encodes CASSTRVPSSTQYF.